The T cell receptor (beta chain) under discussion was sequenced for a study of T cell changes during pregnancy in multiple sclerosis. The data were produced by immunoSEQ multiplex PCR, yet TCRdb's version contains in-frame clones alone and is incomplete. The sample holds nearly 25,000 clones, approximately 90% seen once. The CDR3 totals 14 residues. The V gene lost 5 bases and the J gene lost 6 bases, with 14 bases spanning the gap. Germline CDR1 SGHVS, CDR2 FQNEAQ. The source was CD4+ T cells from peripheral blood mononuclear cells, collected in the first trimester of pregnancy. This chain joins TRBV7-8 and TRBJ1-5, with D possibly being TRBD1 (6 bases). The clonotype was recovered from a female donor in good health, enrolled as a control in a pregnancy study. CDR3 bases: TGTGCCAGCAGCCCCGGCGGGGGGGCTCAGCCCCAGCATTTT. Amino acid sequence: CASSPGGGAQPQHF. The full variable domain, completed using reference TRBV7-8 and TRBJ1-5, is GAGVSQSPRYKVAKRGQDVALRCDPISGHVSLFWYQQALGQGPEFLTYFQNEAQLDKSGLPSDRFFAERPEGSVSTLKIQRTQQEDSAVYLCASSPGGGAQPQHFGDGTRLSIL.